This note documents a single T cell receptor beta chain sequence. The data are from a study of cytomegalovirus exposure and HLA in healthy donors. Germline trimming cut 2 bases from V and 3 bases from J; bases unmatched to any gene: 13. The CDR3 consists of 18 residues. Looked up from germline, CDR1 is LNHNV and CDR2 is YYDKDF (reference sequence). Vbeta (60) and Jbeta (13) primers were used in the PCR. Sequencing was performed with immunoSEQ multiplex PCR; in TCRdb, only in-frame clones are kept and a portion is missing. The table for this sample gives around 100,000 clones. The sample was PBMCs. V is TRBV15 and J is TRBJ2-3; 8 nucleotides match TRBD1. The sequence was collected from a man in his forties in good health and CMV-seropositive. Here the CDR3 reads CATSRHARRGRSTDTQYF. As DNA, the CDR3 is TGTGCCACCAGCAGACATGCCCGCAGGGGGCGATCGACAGATACGCAGTATTTT. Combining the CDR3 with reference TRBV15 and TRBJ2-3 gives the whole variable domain DAMVIQNPRYQVTQFGKPVTLSCSQTLNHNVMYWYQQKSSQAPKLLFHYYDKDFNNEADTPDNFQSRRPNTSFCFLDIRSPGLGDTAMYLCATSRHARRGRSTDTQYFGPGTRLTVL.